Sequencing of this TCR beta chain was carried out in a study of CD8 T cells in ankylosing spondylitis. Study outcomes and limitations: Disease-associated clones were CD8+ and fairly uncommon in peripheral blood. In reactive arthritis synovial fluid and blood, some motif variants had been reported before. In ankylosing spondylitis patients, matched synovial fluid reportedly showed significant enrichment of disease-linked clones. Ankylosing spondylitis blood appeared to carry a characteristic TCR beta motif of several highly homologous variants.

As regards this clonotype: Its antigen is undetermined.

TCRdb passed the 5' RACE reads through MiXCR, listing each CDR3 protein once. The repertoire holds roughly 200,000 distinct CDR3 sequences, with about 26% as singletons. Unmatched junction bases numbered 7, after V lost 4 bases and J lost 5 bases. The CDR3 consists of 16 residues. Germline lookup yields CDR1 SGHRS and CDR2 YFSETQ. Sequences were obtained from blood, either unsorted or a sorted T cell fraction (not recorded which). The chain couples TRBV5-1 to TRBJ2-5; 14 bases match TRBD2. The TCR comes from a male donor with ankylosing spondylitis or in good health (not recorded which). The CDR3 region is CASSIGTSGSRETQYF. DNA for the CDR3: TGCGCCAGCAGCATTGGGACTAGCGGGAGTCGGGAGACCCAGTACTTC.